Following are 4 T cell receptor beta chains from one sample sequenced in a study of cytomegalovirus exposure and HLA in healthy donors. The PCR was carried out with 60 Vbeta primers and 13 Jbeta primers. The table came from immunoSEQ multiplex PCR; TCRdb's copy has only in-frame clones and leaves some out. The data show around 180,000 clones, around 83% seen once. The sample taken for sequencing was PBMCs. These receptors were obtained from a girl aged 2 to 10 in good health and CMV-seropositive.

The V call is TRBV5-6, the J call TRBJ2-3; tentatively, D is TRBD2 (6 bases). V was trimmed by 9 bases and J by 0 bases, leaving 11 bases between them. The CDR3 totals 13 residues. Germline V gene lookup returns CDR1 SGHDT and CDR2 YYEEEE. The CDR3 spells CATESGSTDTQYF. CDR3 DNA sequence: TGTGCCACCGAAAGCGGGAGCACAGATACGCAGTATTTT. Complete variable domain (other parts from reference TRBV5-6 and TRBJ2-3): DAGVTQSPTHLIKTRGQQVTLRCSPKSGHDTVSWYQQALGQGPQFIFQYYEEEERQRGNFPDRFSGHQFPNYSSELNVNALLLGDSALYLCATESGSTDTQYFGPGTRLTVL.

The chain links TRBV28 to TRBJ1-1; 8 bases agree with TRBD1. The CDR3 has 15 amino acids. From germline, CDR1 is MDHEN and CDR2 SYDVKM. V shed 6 bases, J shed 1 base, and the junction held 7 bases outside the gene matches. In nucleotides, the CDR3 is TGTGCCAGCAGGACCTCAGGGGGCTCGAACACTGAAGCTTTCTTT. Encoded protein: CASRTSGGSNTEAFF. Filled out from reference TRBV28 and TRBJ1-1, the complete variable domain reads DVKVTQSSRYLVKRTGEKVFLECVQDMDHENMFWYRQDPGLGLRLIYFSYDVKMKEKGDIPEGYSVSREKKERFSLILESASTNQTSMYLCASRTSGGSNTEAFFGQGTRLTVV.

This chain joins TRBV9 and TRBJ2-1; 8 positions agree with TRBD2. V lost 0 bases, J lost 4 bases, and 6 bases stayed unmatched. The length of the CDR3 is 16 residues. Germline assignment: CDR1 SGDLS and CDR2 YYNGEE. The CDR3 reads CASSVVSSGPYNEQFF. In DNA form, the CDR3 reads TGTGCCAGCAGCGTAGTATCTAGCGGGCCTTACAATGAGCAGTTCTTC.

This chain uses TRBV7-9 with TRBJ1-3; possible D gene TRBD1, 6 bases. The germline gives CDR1 SEHNR, CDR2 FQNEAQ (reference sequence). The CDR3 loop spans 13 amino acids. CDR3: CATPGGRGNTIYF. The CDR3 bases are TGTGCAACCCCGGGGGGGCGAGGAAACACCATATATTTT.